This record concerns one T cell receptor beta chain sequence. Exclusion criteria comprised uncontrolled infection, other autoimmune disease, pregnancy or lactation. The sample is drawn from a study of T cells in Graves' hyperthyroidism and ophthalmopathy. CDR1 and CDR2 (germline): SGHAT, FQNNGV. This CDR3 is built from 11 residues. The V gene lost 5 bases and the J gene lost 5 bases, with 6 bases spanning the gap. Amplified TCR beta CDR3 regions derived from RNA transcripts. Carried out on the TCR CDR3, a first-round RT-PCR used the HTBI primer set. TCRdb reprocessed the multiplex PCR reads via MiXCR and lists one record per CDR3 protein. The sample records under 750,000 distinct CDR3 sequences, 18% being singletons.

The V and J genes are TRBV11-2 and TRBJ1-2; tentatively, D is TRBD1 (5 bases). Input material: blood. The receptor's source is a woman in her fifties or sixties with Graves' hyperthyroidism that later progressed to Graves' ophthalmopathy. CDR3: CASSGAYGYTF. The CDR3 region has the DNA TGTGCCAGCAGCGGGGCGTATGGCTACACCTTC.